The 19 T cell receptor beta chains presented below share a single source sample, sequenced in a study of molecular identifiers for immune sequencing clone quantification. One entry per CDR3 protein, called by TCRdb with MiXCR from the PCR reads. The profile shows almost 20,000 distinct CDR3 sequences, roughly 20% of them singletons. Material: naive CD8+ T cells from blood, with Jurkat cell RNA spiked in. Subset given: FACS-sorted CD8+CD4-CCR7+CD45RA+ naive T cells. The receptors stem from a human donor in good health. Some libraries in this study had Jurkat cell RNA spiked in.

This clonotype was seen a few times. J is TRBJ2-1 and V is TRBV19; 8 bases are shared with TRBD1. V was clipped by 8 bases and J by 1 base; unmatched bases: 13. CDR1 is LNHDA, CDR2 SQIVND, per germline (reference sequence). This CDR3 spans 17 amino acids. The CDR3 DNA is TGTGCCAGTCTGACCAGAGCCGGGACAGGATCCTACAATGAGCAGTTCTTC. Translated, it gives CASLTRAGTGSYNEQFF.

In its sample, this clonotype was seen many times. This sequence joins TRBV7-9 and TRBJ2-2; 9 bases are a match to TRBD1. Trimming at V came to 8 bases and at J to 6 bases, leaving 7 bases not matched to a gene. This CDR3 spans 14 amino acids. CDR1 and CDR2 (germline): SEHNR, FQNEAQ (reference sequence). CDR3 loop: CASFPGQGSGELFF. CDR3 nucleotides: TGTGCCAGCTTTCCGGGACAGGGTTCCGGGGAGCTGTTTTTT.

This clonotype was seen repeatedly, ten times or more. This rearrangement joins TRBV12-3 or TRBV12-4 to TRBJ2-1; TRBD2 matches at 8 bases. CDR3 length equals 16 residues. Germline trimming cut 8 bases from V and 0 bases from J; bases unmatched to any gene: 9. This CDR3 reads CASWGGGLSSYNEQFF. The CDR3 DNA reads TGTGCCAGCTGGGGCGGGGGGCTAAGCTCCTACAATGAGCAGTTCTTC.

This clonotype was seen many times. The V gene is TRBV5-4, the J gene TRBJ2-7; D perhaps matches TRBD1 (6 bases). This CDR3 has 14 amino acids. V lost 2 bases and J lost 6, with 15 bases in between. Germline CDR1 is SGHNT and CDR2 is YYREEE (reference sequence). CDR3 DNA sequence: TGTGCCAGCAGCTTACAGGGCCCGGGTTTCGAGCAGTACTTC. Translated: CASSLQGPGFEQYF.

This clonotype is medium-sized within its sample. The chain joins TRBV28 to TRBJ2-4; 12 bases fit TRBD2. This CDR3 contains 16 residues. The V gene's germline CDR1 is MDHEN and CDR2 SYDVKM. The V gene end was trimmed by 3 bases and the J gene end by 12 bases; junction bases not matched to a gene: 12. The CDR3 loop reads CASSFSGTSGPVRQYF. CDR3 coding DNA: TGTGCCAGCAGTTTCTCCGGGACTAGCGGGCCCGTGCGTCAGTACTTC.

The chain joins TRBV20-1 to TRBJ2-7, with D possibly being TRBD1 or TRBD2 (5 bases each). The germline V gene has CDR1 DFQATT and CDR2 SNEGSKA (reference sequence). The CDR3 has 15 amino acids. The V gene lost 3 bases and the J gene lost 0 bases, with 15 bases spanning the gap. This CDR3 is CSARPGSRNSYEQYF. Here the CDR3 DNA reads TGCAGTGCTAGGCCAGGGAGTCGGAACTCCTACGAGCAGTACTTC.

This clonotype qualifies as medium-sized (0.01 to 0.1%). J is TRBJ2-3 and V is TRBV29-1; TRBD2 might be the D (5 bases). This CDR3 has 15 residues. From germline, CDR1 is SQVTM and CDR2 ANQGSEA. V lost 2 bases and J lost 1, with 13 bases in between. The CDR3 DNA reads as TGCAGCGTTGAAAGAGGGAACAGACGCACAGATACGCAGTATTTT. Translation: CSVERGNRRTDTQYF.

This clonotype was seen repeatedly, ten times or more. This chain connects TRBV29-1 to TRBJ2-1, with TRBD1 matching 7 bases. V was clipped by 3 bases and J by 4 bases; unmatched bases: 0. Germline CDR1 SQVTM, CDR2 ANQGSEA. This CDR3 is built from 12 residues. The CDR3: CSVEGQYNEQFF. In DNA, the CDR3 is TGCAGCGTTGAGGGACAGTACAATGAGCAGTTCTTC.

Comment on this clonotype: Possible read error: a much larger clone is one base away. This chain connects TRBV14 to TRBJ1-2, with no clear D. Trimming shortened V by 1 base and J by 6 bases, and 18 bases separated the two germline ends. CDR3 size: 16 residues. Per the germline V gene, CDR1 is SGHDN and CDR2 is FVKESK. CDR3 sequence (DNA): TGTGCCAGCAGCCAAGTTTTAGTCGGACCGCCCCATGGCTACACCTTC. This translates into CASSQVLVGPPHGYTF.

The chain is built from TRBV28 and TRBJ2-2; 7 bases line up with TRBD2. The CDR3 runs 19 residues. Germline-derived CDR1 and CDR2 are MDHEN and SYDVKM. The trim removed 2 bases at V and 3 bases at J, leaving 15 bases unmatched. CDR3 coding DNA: TGTGCCAGCAGTTTAAGCGGGGCTAGCACCAGGCGGGACACCGGGGAGCTGTTTTTT. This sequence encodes CASSLSGASTRRDTGELFF.

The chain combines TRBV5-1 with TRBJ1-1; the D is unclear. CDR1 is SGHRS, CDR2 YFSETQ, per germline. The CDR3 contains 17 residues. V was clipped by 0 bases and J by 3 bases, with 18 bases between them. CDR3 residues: CASSLVSQGRRHTEAFF. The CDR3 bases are TGCGCCAGCAGCTTGGTCTCCCAAGGCAGGCGGCACACTGAAGCTTTCTTT.

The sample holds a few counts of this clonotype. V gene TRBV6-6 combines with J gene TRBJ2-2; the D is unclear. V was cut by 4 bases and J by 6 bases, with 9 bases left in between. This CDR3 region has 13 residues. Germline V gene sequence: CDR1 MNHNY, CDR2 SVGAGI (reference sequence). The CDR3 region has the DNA TGTGCCAGCAGTTTCCTGGCGCCCGGGGAGCTGTTTTTT. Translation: CASSFLAPGELFF.

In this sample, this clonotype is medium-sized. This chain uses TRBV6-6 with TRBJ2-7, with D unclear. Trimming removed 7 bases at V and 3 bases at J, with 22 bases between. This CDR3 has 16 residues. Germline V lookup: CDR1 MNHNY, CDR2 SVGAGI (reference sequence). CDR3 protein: CASTLVGNPEIYEQYF. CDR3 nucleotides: TGTGCCAGCACCTTAGTAGGGAACCCTGAGATCTACGAGCAGTACTTC.

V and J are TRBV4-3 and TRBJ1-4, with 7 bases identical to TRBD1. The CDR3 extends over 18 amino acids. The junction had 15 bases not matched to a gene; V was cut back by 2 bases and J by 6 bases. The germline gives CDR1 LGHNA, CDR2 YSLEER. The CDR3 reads CASSQNTVVGRGDEKLFF. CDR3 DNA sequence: TGCGCCAGCAGCCAAAACACCGTCGTTGGCAGGGGGGATGAAAAACTGTTTTTT.

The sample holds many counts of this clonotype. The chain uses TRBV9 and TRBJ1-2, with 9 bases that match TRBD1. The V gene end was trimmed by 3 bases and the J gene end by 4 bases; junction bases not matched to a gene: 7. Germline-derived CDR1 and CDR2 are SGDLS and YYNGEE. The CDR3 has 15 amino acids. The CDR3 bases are TGTGCCAGCAGCGAGGGGGACAGGGTCATCTATGGCTACACCTTC. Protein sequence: CASSEGDRVIYGYTF.

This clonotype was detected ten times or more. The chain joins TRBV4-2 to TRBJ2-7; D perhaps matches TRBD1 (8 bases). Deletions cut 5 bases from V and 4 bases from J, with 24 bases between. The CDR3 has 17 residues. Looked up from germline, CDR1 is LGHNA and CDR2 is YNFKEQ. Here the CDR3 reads CASSFIARGQGGYEQYF. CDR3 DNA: TGTGCCAGCAGCTTTATTGCGCGAGGACAGGGAGGGTACGAGCAGTACTTC.

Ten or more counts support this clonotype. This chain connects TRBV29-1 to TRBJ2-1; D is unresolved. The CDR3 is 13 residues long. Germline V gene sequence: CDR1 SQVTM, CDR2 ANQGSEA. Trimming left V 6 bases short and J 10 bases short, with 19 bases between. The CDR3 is CSVSFNTLGEQFF. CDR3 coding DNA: TGCAGCGTCTCCTTCAATACCTTAGGAGAGCAGTTCTTC.

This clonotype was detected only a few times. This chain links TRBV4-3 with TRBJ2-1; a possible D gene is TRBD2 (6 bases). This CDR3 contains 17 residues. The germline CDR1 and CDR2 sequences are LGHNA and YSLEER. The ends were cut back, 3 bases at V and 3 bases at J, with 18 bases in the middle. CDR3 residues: CASSHTYTGDFYNEQFF. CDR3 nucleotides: TGCGCCAGCAGCCATACCTACACGGGAGATTTCTACAATGAGCAGTTCTTC.

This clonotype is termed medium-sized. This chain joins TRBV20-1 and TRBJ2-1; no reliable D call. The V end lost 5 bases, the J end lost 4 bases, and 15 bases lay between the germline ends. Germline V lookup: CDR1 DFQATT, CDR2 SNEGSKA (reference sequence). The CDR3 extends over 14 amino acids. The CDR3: CSAPGASEYNEQFF. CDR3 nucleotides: TGCAGTGCTCCTGGAGCCTCAGAGTACAATGAGCAGTTCTTC.